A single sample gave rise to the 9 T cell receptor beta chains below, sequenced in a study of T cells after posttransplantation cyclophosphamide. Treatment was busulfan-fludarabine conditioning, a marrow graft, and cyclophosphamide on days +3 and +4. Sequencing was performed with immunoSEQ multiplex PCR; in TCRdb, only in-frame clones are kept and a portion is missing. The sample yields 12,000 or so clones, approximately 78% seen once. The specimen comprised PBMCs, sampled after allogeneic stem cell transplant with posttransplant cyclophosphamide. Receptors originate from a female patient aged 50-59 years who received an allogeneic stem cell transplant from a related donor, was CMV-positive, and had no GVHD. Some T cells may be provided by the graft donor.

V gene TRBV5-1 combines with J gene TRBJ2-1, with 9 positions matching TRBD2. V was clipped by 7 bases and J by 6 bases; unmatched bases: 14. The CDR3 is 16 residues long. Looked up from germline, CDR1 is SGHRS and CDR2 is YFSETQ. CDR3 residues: CASEASGTSFLNEQFF. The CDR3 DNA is TGCGCCAGCGAGGCCTCCGGGACTAGCTTTCTCAATGAGCAGTTCTTC.

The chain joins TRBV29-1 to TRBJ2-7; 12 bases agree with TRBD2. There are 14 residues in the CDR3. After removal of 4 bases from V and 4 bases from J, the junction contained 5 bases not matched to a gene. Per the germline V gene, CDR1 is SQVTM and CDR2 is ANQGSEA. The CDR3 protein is CSVGLAGGRYEQYF. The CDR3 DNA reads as TGCAGCGTTGGGCTAGCGGGGGGGCGGTACGAGCAGTACTTC.

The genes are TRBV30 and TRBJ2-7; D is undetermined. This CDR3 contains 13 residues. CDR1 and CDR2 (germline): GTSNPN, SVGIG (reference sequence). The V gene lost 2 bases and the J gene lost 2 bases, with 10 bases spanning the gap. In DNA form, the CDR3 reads TGTGCCTGGAGTCTGGGCAGGACCTACGAGCAGTACTTC. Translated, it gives CAWSLGRTYEQYF.

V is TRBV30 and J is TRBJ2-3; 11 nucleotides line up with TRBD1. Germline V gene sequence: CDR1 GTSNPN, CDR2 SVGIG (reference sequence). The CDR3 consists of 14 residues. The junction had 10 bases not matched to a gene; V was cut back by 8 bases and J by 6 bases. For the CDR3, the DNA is TGTGCCCTCGAGGGACAGGGGGTAGGGGATACGCAGTATTTT. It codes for CALEGQGVGDTQYF. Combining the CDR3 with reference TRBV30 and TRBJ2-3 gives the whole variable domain SQTIHQWPATLVQPVGSPLSLECTVEGTSNPNLYWYRQAAGRGLQLLFYSVGIGQISSEVPQNLSASRPQDRQFILSSKKLLLSDSGFYLCALEGQGVGDTQYFGPGTRLTVL.

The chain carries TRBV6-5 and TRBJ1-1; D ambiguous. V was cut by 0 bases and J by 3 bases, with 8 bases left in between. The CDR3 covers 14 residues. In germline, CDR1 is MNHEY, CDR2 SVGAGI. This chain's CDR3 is CASSYSFTDTEAFF. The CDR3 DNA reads TGTGCCAGCAGTTACTCCTTTACTGACACTGAAGCTTTCTTT.

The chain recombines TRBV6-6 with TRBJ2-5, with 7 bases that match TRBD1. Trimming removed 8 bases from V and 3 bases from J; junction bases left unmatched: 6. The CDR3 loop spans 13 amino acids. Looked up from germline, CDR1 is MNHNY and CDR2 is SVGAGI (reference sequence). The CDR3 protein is CASVKTGEETQYF. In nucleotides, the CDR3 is TGTGCCAGCGTGAAAACAGGGGAAGAGACCCAGTACTTC.

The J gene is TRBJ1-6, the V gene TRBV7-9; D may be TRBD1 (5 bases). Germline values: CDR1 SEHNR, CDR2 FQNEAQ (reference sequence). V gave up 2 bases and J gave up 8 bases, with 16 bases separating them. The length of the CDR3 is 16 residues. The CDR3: CASSLRRDSTYSPLHF. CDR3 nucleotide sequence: TGTGCCAGCAGCTTACGGAGGGACTCAACATATTCACCCCTCCACTTT.

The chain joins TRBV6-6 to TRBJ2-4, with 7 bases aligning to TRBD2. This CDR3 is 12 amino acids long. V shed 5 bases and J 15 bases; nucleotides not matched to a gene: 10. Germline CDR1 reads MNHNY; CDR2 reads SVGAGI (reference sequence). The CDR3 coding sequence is TGTGCCAGCAGTATCAGGGAGGGGATAGGGTACTTC. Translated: CASSIREGIGYF.

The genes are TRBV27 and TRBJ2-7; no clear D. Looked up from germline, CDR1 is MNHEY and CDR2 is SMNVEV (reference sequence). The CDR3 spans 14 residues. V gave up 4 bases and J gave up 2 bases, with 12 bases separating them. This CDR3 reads CASSYIVGAYEQYF. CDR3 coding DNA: TGTGCCAGCAGTTACATAGTGGGCGCCTACGAGCAGTACTTC.